A single T cell receptor (beta chain) is shown here with its context. The antigen remains unidentified. The data are from a study of OX40 agonist ivuxolimab in advanced cancers. Study results and limitations: Expanded peripheral T cells had an undetermined antigen specificity.

Sequencing was performed with immunoSEQ multiplex PCR; in TCRdb, only in-frame clones are kept and a portion is missing. There are some 61,000 clones in the sample; 85% to 90% occur only once, and 5.4% lies in the top ten. Germline V gene lookup returns CDR1 MNHEY and CDR2 SVGAGI. The CDR3 spans 15 residues. The V and J ends lost 2 bases and 2 bases respectively, with 13 bases between them. The starting material was CD4+ or CD8+ T cells sorted from blood, obtained in a trial of the OX40 agonist ivuxolimab. This TCR derives from an adult with an advanced solid tumor such as melanoma, head and neck, liver or kidney cancer. V and J are TRBV6-5 and TRBJ2-7; D is ambiguous. The CDR3 DNA sequence: TGTGCCAGCAGTTACGCCGGGTTTGGGGCCTACGAGCAGTACTTC. Its translation is CASSYAGFGAYEQYF.